A selection of T cell receptor beta chains follows, all from one sample in a study of OX40 agonist ivuxolimab in advanced cancers. The data were produced by immunoSEQ multiplex PCR, yet TCRdb's version contains in-frame clones alone and is incomplete. The sample shows 60,000 to 95,000 clones, roughly 81% of them seen only once. The material sequenced was CD4+ or CD8+ T cells sorted from blood, taken in a trial of the OX40 agonist ivuxolimab. The receptors come from an adult with an advanced solid tumor such as melanoma, head and neck, liver or kidney cancer. Both conserved end residues are trimmed from each CDR3. A D gene is named only where the DNA matches it firmly. The listing skips clone size in some rows; elsewhere it reads once, few, many or a size class.

CDR3	D	V	length	size	J
ASSEGGQSWYEQY	-	TRBV6-1	13	-	TRBJ2-7
ASSLDTHYNEQF	-	TRBV5-1	12	few	TRBJ2-1
ASSLQGSAEAF	-	TRBV27	11	once	TRBJ1-1
ASSFSGVTTDTQY	TRBD2	TRBV7-9	13	-	TRBJ2-3
ASSFPGAGYT	-	TRBV5-4	10	-	TRBJ1-2
ASSLAPMAADGAF	-	TRBV5-1	13	-	TRBJ1-1
ASSKEEVGGRVDEQF	-	TRBV21-1	15	-	TRBJ2-1
ASRGPLVNYGYT	-	TRBV6-5	12	-	TRBJ1-2
ASGLNRDTRNTYEQY	-	TRBV5-8	15	-	TRBJ2-7
ASSPVPGLAEETQY	TRBD2	TRBV11-1	14	once	TRBJ2-5
ASRPRRGVEQY	-	TRBV6-6	11	-	TRBJ2-7
ASSEFMGRQPQH	-	TRBV6-5	12	-	TRBJ1-5